The 22 T cell receptor beta chains in this list originate from one sample, sequenced in a study of blood T cells in healthy people across ages. A second PCR, run for about 6 to 11 cycles, used a sample-barcoded 5' primer plus a J-beta primer mix. Via MiXCR, TCRdb re-called the 5' RACE reads, giving one row per CDR3 protein. The table shows about 1.5 million distinct CDR3 sequences, with about 42% occurring only once. Sequences were obtained from blood. Source of these receptors: a woman in her late teens or twenties in good health.

This chain joins TRBV11-2 and TRBJ2-1; D ambiguous. Trimming shortened V by 5 bases and J by 8 bases, and 16 bases separated the two germline ends. There are 14 residues in the CDR3. Germline V gene data show CDR1 as SGHAT and CDR2 as FQNNGV. For the CDR3, the DNA is TGTGCCAGCAGCGTAGTACTTCCTTGGGATGAGCAGTTCTTC. Its protein product is CASSVVLPWDEQFF.

V usage is TRBV5-1 and J usage is TRBJ2-5, with 10 bases lining up with TRBD2. Germline V CDR1 and CDR2: SGHRS, YFSETQ. Trimming removed 6 bases from V and 2 bases from J; junction bases left unmatched: 4. The CDR3 length is 14 residues. CDR3 DNA: TGCGCCAGCACGACTAGCGGGCTACAAGAGACCCAGTACTTC. Translation: CASTTSGLQETQYF.

The J gene is TRBJ1-1, the V gene TRBV6-5; maybe TRBD1 (6 bases). The germline V gene encodes CDR1 MNHEY and CDR2 SVGAGI. V lost 2 bases and J lost 5, with 9 bases in between. The length of the CDR3 is 13 residues. CDR3 DNA sequence: TGTGCCAGCAGTTACGGGGGCTTTACTGAAGCTTTCTTT. Its translation is CASSYGGFTEAFF.

The gene calls are TRBV30 and TRBJ2-3; D gene ambiguous. Trimming removed 0 bases at V and 6 bases at J, with 13 bases between. Germline CDR1 and CDR2: GTSNPN and SVGIG (reference sequence). The CDR3 is 14 amino acids. The CDR3 nucleotides are TGTGCCTGGAGTGTGGGGTCGGGCGTCGATACGCAGTATTTT. Encoded protein: CAWSVGSGVDTQYF.

This chain links TRBV4-1 with TRBJ2-3; tentatively, D is TRBD1 (7 bases). CDR3 length equals 17 residues. V was shortened by 0 bases and J by 2 bases, with 15 bases between the two germline ends. Looked up from germline, CDR1 is MGHRA and CDR2 is YSYEKL. CDR3 DNA sequence: TGCGCCAGCAGCCAAGATCCGGCAGGGGGGCACACAGATACGCAGTATTTT. It specifies CASSQDPAGGHTDTQYF.

The chain carries TRBV29-1 and TRBJ1-1; tentative D call: TRBD1 (6 bases). Germline V CDR1 and CDR2: SQVTM, ANQGSEA. The CDR3 has 15 amino acids. The germline V and J ends were trimmed by 3 bases and 0 bases, with 14 bases remaining between them. CDR3: CSVDLGQPMNTEAFF. CDR3 coding DNA: TGCAGCGTTGACCTTGGACAGCCCATGAACACTGAAGCTTTCTTT.

The V call is TRBV7-6, the J call TRBJ2-7, with 9 bases fitting TRBD1. The CDR3 loop spans 14 amino acids. Per germline, CDR1 SGHVS and CDR2 FNYEAQ. With V trimmed by 3 bases and J by 5 bases, 5 bases remained unmatched. The CDR3 nucleotides are TGTGCCAGCAGCTTCTATGACAGGGGGGACGAGCAGTACTTC. This translates into CASSFYDRGDEQYF.

The CDR3 sequence is CASSEWGGEAFF. DNA of the CDR3: TGTGCCAGCAGTGAATGGGGCGGCGAAGCTTTCTTT. This chain joins TRBV25-1 and TRBJ1-1; possibly TRBD1 for D (5 bases). The V and J ends lost 1 base and 8 bases respectively, with 8 bases between them. Germline V gene data show CDR1 as MGHDK and CDR2 as SYGVNS. The CDR3 runs 12 residues.

In the case of this clonotype: A read error is possible here, since a much larger clone lies one base away. CDR3 nucleotide sequence: TGTGCCAGCAGCGCCACGGAGGGGGGAGATACGCAGTATTTT. Its protein is CASSATEGGDTQYF. This chain joins TRBV7-9 and TRBJ2-3; D is perhaps TRBD1 or TRBD2 (6 bases each). V lost 5 bases and J lost 5, with 14 bases in between. This CDR3 has 14 amino acids. CDR1 SEHNR and CDR2 FQNEAQ come from the germline V gene (reference sequence).

This chain links TRBV6-5 with TRBJ1-3, with D tentatively TRBD1 (6 bases). Germline V gene lookup returns CDR1 MNHEY and CDR2 SVGAGI. The CDR3 extends over 14 amino acids. The germline V and J ends were trimmed by 6 bases and 2 bases, with 11 bases remaining between them. Here the CDR3 reads CASRLQGPGNTIYF. The CDR3 DNA reads as TGTGCCAGCAGGCTACAGGGACCTGGAAACACCATATATTTT.

This chain links TRBV7-9 with TRBJ1-2, with 9 bases aligning to TRBD1. Looked up from germline, CDR1 is SEHNR and CDR2 is FQNEAQ (reference sequence). V lost 5 bases to trimming and J lost 8 bases; unmatched junction nucleotides: 9. The length of the CDR3 is 14 residues. CDR3 amino acids: CASSATGQGYGYTF. The CDR3 DNA reads as TGTGCCAGCAGCGCCACCGGACAGGGGTACGGCTACACCTTC.

This chain links TRBV5-1 with TRBJ2-7, with 8 bases fitting TRBD1. J lost 2 bases, V lost 4 bases, and 11 bases had no gene match. CDR1 and CDR2 (germline): SGHRS, YFSETQ. CDR3 length: 16 amino acids. CDR3: CASSTDTDRVAYEQYF. CDR3 bases: TGCGCCAGCAGCACTGACACGGACAGGGTCGCCTACGAGCAGTACTTC.

This clonotype appeared a few times. The chain combines TRBV4-2 with TRBJ2-7; D might be TRBD2 (7 bases). V was shortened by 0 bases and J by 3 bases, with 15 bases between the two germline ends. Germline CDR1 reads LGHNA; CDR2 reads YNFKEQ. There are 16 residues in the CDR3. The CDR3 DNA follows: TGTGCCAGCAGCCAAGATCGGGTAGGGGGGGACTACGAGCAGTACTTC. As protein: CASSQDRVGGDYEQYF.

This clonotype was counted between two and nine times. The rearrangement links TRBV12-3 or TRBV12-4 to TRBJ2-7; D call uncertain. The CDR3 runs 14 residues. V gave up 1 base and J gave up 2 bases, with 9 bases separating them. The CDR3, as DNA: TGTGCCAGCAGTTTAGGTGTCAGCGCCTACGAGCAGTACTTC. This translates into CASSLGVSAYEQYF.

The table lists this clonotype with a count of one. At one boundary the junction diverges from the germline segment, which might be a read error. This chain connects TRBV4-1 to TRBJ2-4, with D perhaps matching TRBD1 (5 bases). The CDR3 has 18 amino acids. The V gene's germline CDR1 is MGHRA and CDR2 YSYEKL. The CDR3 loop is CASSHLLDGRVAKNIQDF. The CDR3 DNA reads as TGCGCCAGCAGCCACCTACTCGACGGCAGGGTAGCCAAAAACATTCAGGACTTC.

The CDR3 here is CASGGVGVGNEQYF. The DNA for the CDR3 is TGTGCCAGCGGAGGGGTTGGAGTTGGGAATGAGCAGTACTTC. The J gene is TRBJ2-1, the V gene TRBV5-4; TRBD2 is a possible D gene (6 bases). The J call is uncertain, as TRBJ2-7 better fits the DNA end. Germline V CDR1 and CDR2: SGHNT, YYREEE (reference sequence). The CDR3 has 14 amino acids.

The CDR3 sequence is CASSQRGGLLYGYTF. The CDR3 coding sequence is TGCGCCAGCAGCCAAAGAGGGGGCTTACTCTATGGCTACACCTTC. The chain joins TRBV4-3 to TRBJ1-2; 7 bases match TRBD1. Trimming took 2 bases from V and 4 from J; bases not matched to a gene: 7. CDR1 LGHNA and CDR2 YSLEER come from the germline V gene. The CDR3 sequence is 15 residues long.

The chain joins TRBV10-3 to TRBJ2-1, with 15 bases fitting TRBD2. This CDR3 region has 16 residues. Losses at the gene ends were 4 bases for V and 9 bases for J; bases not matched to a gene: 7. Germline CDR1 is ENHRY and CDR2 is SYGVKD. CDR3 amino acids: CAISGRTSGGEGEQFF. CDR3 bases: TGTGCCATCAGTGGCCGGACTAGCGGGGGGGAGGGTGAGCAGTTCTTC.

The V and J genes are TRBV5-1 and TRBJ2-1; the match to TRBD2 covers 7 bases. This CDR3 is 11 amino acids long. V dropped 6 bases and J dropped 11; count of bases not matched to a gene: 5. Germline V gene lookup returns CDR1 SGHRS and CDR2 YFSETQ. CDR3 DNA: TGCGCCAGCAAGCTGGGACTAAAGCAGTTCTTC. It codes for CASKLGLKQFF.

V gene TRBV4-3 combines with J gene TRBJ2-1; no firm D call. V lost 0 bases and J 5 bases, leaving 8 bases between the germline ends. This CDR3 has 14 amino acids. Germline assignment: CDR1 LGHNA and CDR2 YSLEER. DNA of the CDR3: TGCGCCAGCAGCCAAGATTCCCGGGACAATGAGCAGTTCTTC. Translating gives CASSQDSRDNEQFF.

The chain is built from TRBV18 and TRBJ2-1; 9 nucleotides match TRBD1. Germline assignment: CDR1 KGHSH and CDR2 LQKENI. V dropped 0 bases and J dropped 7; count of bases not matched to a gene: 7. CDR3 size: 16 residues. The CDR3 bases are TGTGCCAGCTCACCACCTGGGACAGGGCTTATAAATGAGCAGTTCTTC. Residues: CASSPPGTGLINEQFF.

The V call is TRBV7-9, the J call TRBJ2-1; 8 nucleotides agree with TRBD2. The J segment lost 4 bases and the V segment lost 5 bases, leaving 7 bases of the junction unmatched. Germline CDR1 SEHNR, CDR2 FQNEAQ (reference sequence). CDR3 length equals 15 residues. The CDR3 loop is CASSLGLVIYNEQFF. CDR3 nucleotide sequence: TGTGCCAGCAGCCTGGGACTAGTGATATACAATGAGCAGTTCTTC.